This T cell receptor (beta chain) was retrieved from a study of long-term antiretroviral therapy in people with HIV. The run of the v3.0 immunoSEQ assay was at survey level. Per-sample targets for sequencing were about 35,000-55,000 T-cell genomes. Clones were read by immunoSEQ multiplex PCR, and TCRdb kept only the in-frame ones, dropping some. The profile shows around 26,000 clones, 82% of them singletons. Overall study results and limits: Those clones which expanded before ART made up the dominant part of the repertoire at all time points. Data on ART adherence, viral resistance or therapy changes were unavailable.

In the case of this clone: Its specificity is unknown.

From germline, CDR1 is LGHNA and CDR2 YSLEER. The CDR3 has 15 amino acids. After removal of 2 bases from V and 6 bases from J, the junction contained 8 bases not matched to a gene. This TCR was sampled from a man aged 45-65 years with HIV. The sequences come from unsorted PBMCs, collected 2.9 years after starting antiretroviral therapy. This rearrangement joins TRBV4-3 to TRBJ2-7, with 9 bases matching TRBD1. This chain's CDR3 is CASSQHGTGPGEQYF. CDR3 coding DNA: TGCGCCAGCAGCCAACACGGGACAGGGCCCGGCGAGCAGTACTTC.